The 3 T cell receptor beta chains below were found in one sample sequenced in a study of cytomegalovirus exposure and HLA in healthy donors (dated by TCRdb to the late 2010s). The library was prepared using the immunoSEQ multiplex PCR assay. The multiplex PCR relied on a mix of 60 forward primers for TCR Vbeta segments and 13 reverse primers for TCR Jbeta segments. This is the immuneACCESS table as TCRdb keeps it, with only in-frame sequences that have V and J called. A part of the clones is gone; compared with another copy, unresolved V genes explain less than half, and the rest is unexplained. Within this sample are over 150,000 clones, with around 77% of them counted one time only. The top ten clones comprise about 2.7% of the sample. The sequenced sample consisted of PBMCs. Every receptor here comes from a woman aged 25 to 39 in good health and CMV-seronegative.

A few counts support this clone. The CDR3 DNA follows: TGTGCCAGTAGTACAAATCTAAACTATGGCTACACCTTC. Translation: CASSTNLNYGYTF. The rearrangement links TRBV19 to TRBJ1-2; the D is unclear. From germline, CDR1 is LNHDA and CDR2 SQIVND (reference sequence). The CDR3 is 13 residues long. Trimming took off 4 bases at V and 2 bases at J, with 8 bases between the two ends.

J is TRBJ1-6 and V is TRBV19, with unresolved D. In germline, CDR1 is LNHDA, CDR2 SQIVND (reference sequence). Deletions cut 3 bases from V and 4 bases from J, with 13 bases between. The CDR3 consists of 16 residues. In DNA form, the CDR3 reads TGTGCCAGTAGTATCCTGCAGGCCCAATATAATTCACCCCTCCACTTT. This translates into CASSILQAQYNSPLHF.

This chain joins TRBV10-3 and TRBJ2-5; 9 bases are a match to TRBD2. The trim removed 4 bases at V and 2 bases at J, leaving 5 bases unmatched. The CDR3 contains 15 residues. Germline CDR1 is ENHRY and CDR2 is SYGVKD. The CDR3 nucleotides are TGTGCCATCAGTGGCTCTAGCGGGACGCAAGAGACCCAGTACTTC. Translation gives CAISGSSGTQETQYF.